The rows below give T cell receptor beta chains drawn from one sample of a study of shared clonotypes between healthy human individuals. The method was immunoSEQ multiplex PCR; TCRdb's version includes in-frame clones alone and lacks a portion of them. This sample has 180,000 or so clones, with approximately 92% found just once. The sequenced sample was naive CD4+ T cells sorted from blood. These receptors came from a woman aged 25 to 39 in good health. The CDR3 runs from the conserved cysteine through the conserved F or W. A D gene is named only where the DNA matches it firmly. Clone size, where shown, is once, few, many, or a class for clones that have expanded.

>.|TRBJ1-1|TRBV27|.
TGTGCCAGCAGATCCAGGAGGAACACTGAAGCTTTCTTT
CASRSRRNTEAFF
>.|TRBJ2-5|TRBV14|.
TGTGCCAGCAGCCAAGCGGGGGTCCAAGAGACCCAGTACTTC
CASSQAGVQETQYF
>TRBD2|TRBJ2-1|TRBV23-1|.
TGCGCCAGCAGTCAACCCCCACTAGCGGGAGGGTACAATGAGCAGTTCTTC
CASSQPPLAGGYNEQFF
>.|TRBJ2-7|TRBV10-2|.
TGCGCCAGCAGTTGGTCTACTTCCTCCTACGAGCAGTACTTC
CASSWSTSSYEQYF
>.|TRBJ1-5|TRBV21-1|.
TGTGCCAGCAGCAAAGTTGTACAGCATAGCAATCAGCCCCAGCATTTT
CASSKVVQHSNQPQHF
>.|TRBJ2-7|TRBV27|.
TGTGCCAGCAGTGCCCCTAGGATGGCCTTCTACGAGCAGTACTTC
CASSAPRMAFYEQYF
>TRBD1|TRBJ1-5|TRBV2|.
TGTGCCAGCAGGGGACAGGGGTCAAATAGCAATCAGCCCCAGCATTTT
CASRGQGSNSNQPQHF
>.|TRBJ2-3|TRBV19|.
TGTGCCAGTAGTATTGGTCCGAGCACAGATACGCAGTATTTT
CASSIGPSTDTQYF
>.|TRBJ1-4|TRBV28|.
TGTGCCAGCAGTTTAGGTGGCAGTGCAACTAATGAAAAACTGTTTTTT
CASSLGGSATNEKLFF
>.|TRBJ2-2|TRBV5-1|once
TGCGCCAGCAGCTTGGATCTTCGGGGTAACGGGGAGCTGTTTTTT
CASSLDLRGNGELFF
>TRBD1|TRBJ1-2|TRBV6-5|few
TGTGCCAGCAGTTCCATCGGACAGGGACCCTATGGCTACACCTTC
CASSSIGQGPYGYTF
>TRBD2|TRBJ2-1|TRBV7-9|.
TGTGCCAGCACCCGAGCGGGAGCCCCCCCCAATGAGCAGTTCTTC
CASTRAGAPPNEQFF
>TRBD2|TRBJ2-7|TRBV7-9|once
TGTGCCAGCAGCTTAGACGGGAGGGGTTCCTACGAGCAGTACTTC
CASSLDGRGSYEQYF
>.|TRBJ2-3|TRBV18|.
TGTGCCAGCTCACCAGGACTATCAACAGATACGCAGTATTTT
CASSPGLSTDTQYF
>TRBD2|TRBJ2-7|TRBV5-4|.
TGTGCCAGCAGCCCGGGACTAGCGGGAGGGCTCGAGCAGTACTTC
CASSPGLAGGLEQYF
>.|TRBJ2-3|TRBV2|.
TGTGCCAGCACTGAGGGTCTAGGAAGCACAGATACGCAGTATTTT
CASTEGLGSTDTQYF
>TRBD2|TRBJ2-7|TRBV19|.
TGTGCCAGTAGTGAGGGGGCTAGCGGGATCCCGTACGAGCAGTACTTC
CASSEGASGIPYEQYF
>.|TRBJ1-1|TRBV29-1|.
TGCAGCGGGACCGGGGGGGCTAGCCGGACCCCTGAAGCTTTCTTT
CSGTGGASRTPEAFF
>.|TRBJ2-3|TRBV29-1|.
TGCAGCGGGTCGTTAAATACGCAGTATTTT
CSGSLNTQYF
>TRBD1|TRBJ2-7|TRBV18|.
TGTGCCAGCTCACTCGAGGGACAGCCCTACGAGCAGTACTTC
CASSLEGQPYEQYF
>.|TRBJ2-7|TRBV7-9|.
TGTGCCAGCAGCTTAGGGGATCCGAGGGAGTTTAACGAGCAGTACTTC
CASSLGDPREFNEQYF
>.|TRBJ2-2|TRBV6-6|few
TGTGCCAGCAGTCGGACCGGGGAGCTGTTTTTT
CASSRTGELFF
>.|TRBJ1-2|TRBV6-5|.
TGTGCCAGCAGTTACGGAGGGAGGGGCTACACCTTC
CASSYGGRGYTF
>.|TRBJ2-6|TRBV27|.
TGTGCCAGCAGTCCGTCCTACTCTGGGGCCAACGTCCTGACTTTC
CASSPSYSGANVLTF
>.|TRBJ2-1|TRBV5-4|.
TGTGCCAGCAGGGACCACAATGAGCAGTTCTTC
CASRDHNEQFF
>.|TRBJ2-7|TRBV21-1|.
TGCCCGCCCACGGGGGAGCAGTACTTC
CPPTGEQYF
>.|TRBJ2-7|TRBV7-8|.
TGTGCCAGCAGCTCAGTAAAAGCGGGCACCGAGCAGTACTTC
CASSSVKAGTEQYF
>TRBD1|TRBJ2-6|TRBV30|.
TGTGCCTTCGGACAGGCCTCAATCTCTGGGGCCAACGTCCTGACTTTC
CAFGQASISGANVLTF
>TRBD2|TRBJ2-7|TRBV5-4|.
TGTGCCAGCAGCCCTAGGCCTCTCGGGAGGGAGACCTACGAGCAGTACTTC
CASSPRPLGRETYEQYF
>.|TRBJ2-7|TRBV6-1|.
TGTGCCAGCAGTGATCCAGGGGGGAGCTCCTACGAGCAGTACTTC
CASSDPGGSSYEQYF
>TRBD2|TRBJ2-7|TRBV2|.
TGTGCCAGCAGTCGTCTAGCGGGAGGTAGCTCCTACGAGCAGTACTTC
CASSRLAGGSSYEQYF
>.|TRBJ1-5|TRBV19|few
TGTGCCAGTAAGGGGAATCAGCCCCAGCATTTT
CASKGNQPQHF
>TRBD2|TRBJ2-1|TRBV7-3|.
TGTGCCAGCAGCTTATTAGGGACTAGCGGAAATGAGCAGTTCTTC
CASSLLGTSGNEQFF